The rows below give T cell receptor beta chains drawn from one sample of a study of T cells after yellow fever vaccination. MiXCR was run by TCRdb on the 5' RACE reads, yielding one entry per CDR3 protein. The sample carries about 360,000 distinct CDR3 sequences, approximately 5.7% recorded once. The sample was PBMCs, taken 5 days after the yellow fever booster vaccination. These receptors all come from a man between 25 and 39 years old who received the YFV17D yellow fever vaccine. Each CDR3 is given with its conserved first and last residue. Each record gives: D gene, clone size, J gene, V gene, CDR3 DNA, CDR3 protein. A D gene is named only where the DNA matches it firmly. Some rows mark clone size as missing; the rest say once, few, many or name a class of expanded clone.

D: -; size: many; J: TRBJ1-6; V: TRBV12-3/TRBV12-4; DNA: TGTGCCAGCAGTAGCGAGAATTCACCCCTCCACTTT; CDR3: CASSSENSPLHF
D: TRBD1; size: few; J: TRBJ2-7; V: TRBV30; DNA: TGTGCCTGGAGTAGGACAGGGCCCTACGAGCAGTACTTC; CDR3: CAWSRTGPYEQYF
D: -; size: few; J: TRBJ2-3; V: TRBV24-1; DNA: TGTGCCACCAGTGATTCGGGCAGGGGAGTCAGGGGAGATACGCAGTATTTT; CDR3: CATSDSGRGVRGDTQYF
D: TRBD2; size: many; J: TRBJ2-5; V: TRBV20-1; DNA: TGCAGTGCTCGACCTAAGCGGGAGGCGGGGGCCCAGTACTTC; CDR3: CSARPKREAGAQYF
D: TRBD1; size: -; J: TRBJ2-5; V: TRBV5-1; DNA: TGCGCCAGCAGAACGGGACAGGGCGAGACCCAGTACTTC; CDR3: CASRTGQGETQYF
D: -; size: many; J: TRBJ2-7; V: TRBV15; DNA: TGTGCCACCAGCAGAGAAAATACAGGGTACGAGCAGTACTTC; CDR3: CATSRENTGYEQYF
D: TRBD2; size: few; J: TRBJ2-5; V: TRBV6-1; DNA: TGTGCCAGCAGCCCGAGACTGGTCGGGGGGGAGACCCAGTACTTC; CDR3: CASSPRLVGGETQYF
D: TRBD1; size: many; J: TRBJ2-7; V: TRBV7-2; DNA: TGTGCCAGCACCCAGACAGGGGGCCCCTACGAGCAGTACTTC; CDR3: CASTQTGGPYEQYF
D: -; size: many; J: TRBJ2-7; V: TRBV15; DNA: TGTGCCACCAGCAGAGATCGCGGACAGTTACACTTC; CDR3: CATSRDRGQLHF
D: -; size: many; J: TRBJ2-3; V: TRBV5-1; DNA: TGCGCCAGCAGCTTGGAGGCCTCTTCTACAGATACGCAGTATTTT; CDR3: CASSLEASSTDTQYF
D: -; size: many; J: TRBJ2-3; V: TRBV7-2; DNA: TGTGCCAGCAGCTCCGGACTATTCACAGATACGCAGTATTTT; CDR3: CASSSGLFTDTQYF
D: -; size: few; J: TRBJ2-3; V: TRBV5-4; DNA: TGTGCCAGCGCCTTGATGGGAGATACGCAGTATTTT; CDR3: CASALMGDTQYF
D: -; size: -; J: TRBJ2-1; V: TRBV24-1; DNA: TGTGCCACCAGTGACCTCGGGGCTAACCCCTATGAGCAGTTCTTC; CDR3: CATSDLGANPYEQFF
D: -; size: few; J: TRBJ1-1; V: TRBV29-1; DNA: TGCAGCGTTGGTCCCCGGAACACTGAAGCTTTCTTT; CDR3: CSVGPRNTEAFF
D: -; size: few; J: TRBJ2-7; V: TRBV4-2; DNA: TGTGCCAGCAGCCAAACCGGGACCTCCCATGCCTACGAGCAGTACTTC; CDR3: CASSQTGTSHAYEQYF
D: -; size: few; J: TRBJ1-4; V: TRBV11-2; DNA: TGTGCCAGCAGCACGGGGGCAGGCTATAATGAAAAACTGTTTTTT; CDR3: CASSTGAGYNEKLFF
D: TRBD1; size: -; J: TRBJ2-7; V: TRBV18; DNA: TGTGCCAGCTCACCAGGACAGGGAACCTACTACGAGCAGTACTTC; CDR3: CASSPGQGTYYEQYF
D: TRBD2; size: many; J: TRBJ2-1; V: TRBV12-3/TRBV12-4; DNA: TGTGCCAGCAGTTTTGGCCTAGCGGGAGGTCACAATGAGCAGTTCTTC; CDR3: CASSFGLAGGHNEQFF
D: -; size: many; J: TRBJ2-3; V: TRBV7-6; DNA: TGTGCCAGCAGCCTGGCGGGCTTTACAGATACGCAGTATTTT; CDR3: CASSLAGFTDTQYF
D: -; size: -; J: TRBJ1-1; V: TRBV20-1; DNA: TGCAGTGCTAGTGTAACCGGGGCCTTGAACACTGAAGCTTTCTTT; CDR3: CSASVTGALNTEAFF
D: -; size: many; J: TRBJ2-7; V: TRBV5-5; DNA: TGTGCCAGCAGGCAGCTGACCCAGGGTCCCTACGAGCAGTACTTC; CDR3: CASRQLTQGPYEQYF
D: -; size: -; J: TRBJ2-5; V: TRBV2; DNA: TGTGCCAGCAGTGATCCTGAGACCCAGTACTTC; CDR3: CASSDPETQYF
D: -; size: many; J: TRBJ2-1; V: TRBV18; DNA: TGTGCCAGCTCTCCGGACAGAAGCAGATACAATGAGCAGTTCTTC; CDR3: CASSPDRSRYNEQFF
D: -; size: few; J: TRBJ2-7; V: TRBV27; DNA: TGTGCCATCCGGGAGCAGTACTTC; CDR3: CAIREQYF
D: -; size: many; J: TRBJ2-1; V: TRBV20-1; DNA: TGCAGTGCTAGAGATCGGTATCGTGAGCAGTTCTTC; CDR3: CSARDRYREQFF
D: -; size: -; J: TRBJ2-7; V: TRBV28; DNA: TGTGCCAGCAACCAGTGGTCCTACGAGCAGTACTTC; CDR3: CASNQWSYEQYF